The T cell receptor beta chain under discussion was sequenced for a study of cytomegalovirus exposure and HLA in healthy donors listed by TCRdb under 2017. With regard to the full study: An earlier analysis of several hundred of the donors reported approximately 290 Gb of sequence data and some 120 million unique TCR beta sequences from about 180 million T cells. Around 330 gigabases of sequencing data and approximately 91 million unique TCR sequences made up an early release that covered nearly 650 HLA-typed donors. Of the roughly 390 genotyped donors, 65% to 90% fell in the genetic ancestry cluster associated with self-reported Caucasian donors. The study was designed to test whether signatures of past pathogen exposure could be identified by cataloging public T cell receptors. Using immunosequencing, the study profiled T cell repertoires from roughly 650 subjects and related those repertoires to cytomegalovirus serostatus. Besides the first cohort of approximately 710 subjects, a separate validation cohort made up of 95 to 150 different subjects was used. The study combined high-throughput TCR immunosequencing, statistical association of individual TCRs with disease status, and machine learning to predict cytomegalovirus infection status. A later analysis re-examined previously published TCR beta repertoires from roughly 720 donors and added high-resolution HLA genotyping to investigate patterns of TCR occurrence. Rather than drawing on any new phenotypic data, the later analysis identified candidate immune exposures from TCR beta sequences and the way those sequences occurred across donors. To decide whether each TCR beta V gene segment behaved as functional or pseudogenic, an earlier analysis of several hundred of the donors relied on high-throughput TCR beta sequencing. Donor age, sex, ethnicity and CMV serostatus were compiled together with the repertoire data. In a later genetic analysis, genome-wide SNP genotypes for about three fifths of the roughly 670 donors were used, and that subset was treated as a discovery cohort. Every discovery cohort repertoire had been produced on one sequencing platform. HLA typing included class I and class II loci at four-digit resolution. Typing coverage differed by locus: A, B, C, DRB1 and DQB1 were typed in roughly 620-630 donors, DQA1 in about 510, DPA1 in some 570, and DPB1 in just under 490. A few DR-DQ haplotypes were treated as single units for association and clustering because of strong linkage in the cohort. Across 300 to 400 genotyped donors of the cohort, an average of about 240,000 unique TCR beta nucleotide sequences per donor were sequenced, and roughly 20% of those sequences were non-productive. Points the paper makes about the study in general: According to a later analysis, most CMV-associated TCR beta chains appeared to be HLA-restricted, and the HLA associations seemed to be driven largely by CMV exposure. A few of the identified cytomegalovirus-associated TCR beta chains were confirmed in vitro to be specific for cytomegalovirus antigens. The only immune exposure information available for the cohort was CMV serostatus. The classifier was reported to diagnose cytomegalovirus status with high specificity and sensitivity in both the original and validation cohorts. In this cohort, only TCR beta chains were sequenced, and detectable features were limited by the absence of alpha or paired-chain data. A later analysis found that TCR association rates varied across HLA loci, with DRB1 alleles showing the most associated TCRs and HLA-C alleles the fewest. The study gave a list of about 170 TCR beta chains associated with cytomegalovirus. A further reported finding was that TCR beta sequences accurately predicted the HLA-A and HLA-B alleles for most subjects in the first cohort. Because counts were too low, seventeen rarely observed V segments, including chromosome 9 orphons, were excluded from the earlier analysis of 500 to 700 of the donors. Some IMGT-functional V segments, including TRBV6-2 and TRBV6-3, could not be told apart with the 87-base-pair reads, so those segments were excluded. Compared with the approximately 710-donor mean, donors in an Asian-associated ancestry cluster had fewer N-insertions in productive TCRs, according to a later genetic analysis. A cluster of highly shared sequence variants was judged likely to represent a technical artifact of the sequencing pipeline. In a later analysis, some 18,000 TCR beta sequences were associated with specific HLA alleles at a false discovery rate of 0.05. A later analysis found that HLA-associated TCR beta chains were more clonally expanded and had lower generation probabilities than equally common non-associated chains. HLA typing was unavailable for some donors at each locus, so association tests used only the typed subset. Assigning TCR associations to individual alleles was difficult when HLA alleles, especially DR and DQ, strongly co-occurred. Several of the top co-occurrence clusters appeared to be linked to parvovirus B19, influenza, CMV and Epstein-Barr virus, according to a later analysis. Correlated functional status among segregating V segments might be attributable to linkage disequilibrium, but an unknown experimental factor could not be ruled out. The presence/absence analyses assumed that sequencing depth was roughly uniform across donors, and that assumption may not be true. According to the authors, the approach could potentially be generalized to other disease states and immunological phenotypes. In an earlier analysis of 587 of the donors, most TCR beta V segments appeared in productive rearrangements about 87% or about 30% of the time, broadly matching IMGT annotations. An association between a missense DCLRE1C variant and V-gene and J-gene trimming of TCR beta chains was found in a later genetic analysis and replicated in an independent cohort. Most TCR sequences were observed very rarely across donors, whereas some public TCRs were present in many individuals.

The library relied on the immunoSEQ multiplex PCR assay. The multiplex PCR relied on a mix of 60 forward primers for TCR Vbeta segments and 13 reverse primers for TCR Jbeta segments. The CDR3 region of rearranged TCR beta genes was amplified from genomic DNA with a multiplex PCR assay. On the Illumina HiSeq System, the amplified TCR beta libraries were sequenced as 87-base-pair reads. Per the source publication's procedure: Across the 700 or so repertoires, a later analysis counted around 80 million unique TCR beta chains, some 11 million of which were shared by at least two donors. To remove PCR and sequencing errors, raw reads were error-corrected and collapsed into unique sequences using a nearest-neighbor algorithm that merged closely related sequences. Alignment of CDR3 sequences to IMGT reference sequences was used to assign V, D and J gene segments. For a sequence to be retained, a match of at least six nucleotides was required to both a V gene segment and a J gene segment. A rearrangement was called productive if the CDR3 had no stop codons and remained in frame with V and J, and every other rearrangement was called non-productive. CDR3 was defined by IMGT convention, running from the second conserved V-encoded cysteine to the conserved J-encoded phenylalanine. In an earlier analysis of around 570 of the donors, sequences lacking an unambiguous match to a single V gene segment were excluded. An earlier analysis of several hundred of the donors classified V segments as functional when productive rearrangements were above 56.7% and as segregating when the standard deviation between donors was above 5%. A statistical classification framework was developed to diagnose cytomegalovirus status using the catalog of TCR beta chain sequences. A later analysis assigned V and J genes by comparing TCR nucleotide sequences with IMGT/GENE-DB human TR gene sequences. The TCRdist pipeline was used in a later analysis to assign CDR3 sequences and most-parsimonious VDJ recombination scenarios. In a later analysis, each TCR beta chain was defined by its CDR3 amino acid sequence together with its V-gene family, and reads without a unique V-gene family were excluded. As a way to deal with suspected cross-contamination and a sequencing artifact, a later analysis dropped roughly 620 nucleotide sequences that were highly shared and had low generation probability. In a later analysis, a clonal expansion index for each public chain was calculated from normalized within-repertoire ranks of inferred template counts. Generation probabilities in a later analysis came from a VDJ recombination model fitted to out-of-frame rearrangements, and those results were checked against IGoR. Hypergeometric tests were used in a later analysis to score TCR-TCR, TCR-HLA and TCR-CMV co-occurrence, with a repertoire-size bias correction applied to the TCR pairs. A later analysis estimated false discovery rates by permuting HLA or CMV assignments 20 times. In a later analysis, co-occurring TCRs were grouped using DBSCAN, and TCRdist sequence similarity was added for clustering within HLA-allele-positive subsets. Repertoires with fewer than 30,000 or more than 120,000 public chains, plus five repertoires with anomalous nucleotide sharing, were excluded from co-occurrence clustering. The clones in this table, taken by TCRdb from immuneACCESS, are in-frame only. Not every clone is retained; where verified, under half of the shortfall comes from an unresolved V gene, and the cause of the rest is unknown. The V and J calls and the clone size are those of that table, but D and trimming were determined from the DNA. In all, the sample holds around 200,000 clones, and roughly four fifths of those were seen once. The ten largest clones capture roughly 3% of the sample.

At the junction V is shortened by 5 bases and J by 8 bases, with 18 bases in between. Inclusive of the bounding cysteine and phenylalanine, the CDR3 is 14 residues long. The CDR3 DNA has 42 bases and is translated from base 1. According to the germline V gene, CDR1 reads SNHLY and CDR2 reads FYNNEI. A word on this clone: Its antigen is currently not known. Per-base quality was not reported, and no clone a single base away is much larger than it.

In total, about 650 healthy bone marrow donors made up the cohort. All cohort members were sampled while nominally healthy, although unrecorded immune exposures were likely present. The donor was CMV seronegative and was included in the group of 352 seronegative cohort members. A peripheral blood sample was provided by each donor, and peripheral blood mononuclear cells were used for TCR beta sequencing. The Qiagen DNeasy Blood Extraction Kit was used to extract genomic DNA from the blood cell samples. This receptor was taken from a male donor in good health and CMV-seronegative. This sequence uses TRBV2 and TRBJ1-1; a tentative D call is TRBD1 (5 bases match). Sequenced: PBMCs. The CDR3 reads CASSRTRQGSEAFF. The DNA sequence is TGTGCCAGCAGTCGTACCCGGCAGGGATCAGAAGCTTTCTTT.